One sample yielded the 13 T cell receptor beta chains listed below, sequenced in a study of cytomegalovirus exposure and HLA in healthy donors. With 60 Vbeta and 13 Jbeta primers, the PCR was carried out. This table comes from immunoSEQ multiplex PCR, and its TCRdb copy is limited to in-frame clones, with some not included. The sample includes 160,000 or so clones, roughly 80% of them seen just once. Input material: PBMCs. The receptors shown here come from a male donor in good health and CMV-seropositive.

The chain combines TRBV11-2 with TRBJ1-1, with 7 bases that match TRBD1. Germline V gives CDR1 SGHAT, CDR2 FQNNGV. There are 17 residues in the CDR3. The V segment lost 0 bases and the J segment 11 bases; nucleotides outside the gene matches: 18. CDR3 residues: CASSLDTLDRSINGAFF. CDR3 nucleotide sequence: TGTGCCAGCAGCTTAGATACATTGGACAGGTCTATTAATGGGGCTTTCTTT.

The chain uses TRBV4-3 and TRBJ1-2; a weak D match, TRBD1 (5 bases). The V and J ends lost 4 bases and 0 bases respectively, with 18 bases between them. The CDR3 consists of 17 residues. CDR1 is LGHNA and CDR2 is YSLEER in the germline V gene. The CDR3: CASSPRAESGTNYGYTF. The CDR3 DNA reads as TGCGCCAGCAGCCCTCGGGCGGAGTCAGGGACTAACTATGGCTACACCTTC.

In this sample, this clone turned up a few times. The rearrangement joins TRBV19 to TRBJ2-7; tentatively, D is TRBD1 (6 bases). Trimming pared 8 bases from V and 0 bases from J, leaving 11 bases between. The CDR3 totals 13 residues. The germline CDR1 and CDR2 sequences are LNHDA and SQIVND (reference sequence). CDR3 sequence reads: CASGRDISYEQYF. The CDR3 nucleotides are TGTGCCAGTGGCCGGGACATCTCCTACGAGCAGTACTTC.

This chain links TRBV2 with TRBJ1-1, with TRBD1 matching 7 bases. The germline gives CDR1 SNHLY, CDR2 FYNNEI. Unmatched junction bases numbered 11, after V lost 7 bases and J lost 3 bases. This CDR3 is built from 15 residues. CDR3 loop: CASKRQGFLDTEAFF. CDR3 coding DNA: TGTGCCAGCAAGAGACAGGGTTTCTTGGACACTGAAGCTTTCTTT.

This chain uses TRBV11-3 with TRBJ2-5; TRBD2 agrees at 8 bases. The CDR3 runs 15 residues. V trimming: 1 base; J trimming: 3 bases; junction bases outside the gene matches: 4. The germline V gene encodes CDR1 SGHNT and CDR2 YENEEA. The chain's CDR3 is CASSLGAGGEETQYF. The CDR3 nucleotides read TGTGCCAGCAGCTTAGGGGCGGGAGGAGAAGAGACCCAGTACTTC. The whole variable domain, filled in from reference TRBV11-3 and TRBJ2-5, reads EAGVVQSPRYKIIEKKQPVAFWCNPISGHNTLYWYLQNLGQGPELLIRYENEEAVDDSQLPKDRFSAERLKGVDSTLKIQPAELGDSAVYLCASSLGAGGEETQYFGPGTRLLVL.

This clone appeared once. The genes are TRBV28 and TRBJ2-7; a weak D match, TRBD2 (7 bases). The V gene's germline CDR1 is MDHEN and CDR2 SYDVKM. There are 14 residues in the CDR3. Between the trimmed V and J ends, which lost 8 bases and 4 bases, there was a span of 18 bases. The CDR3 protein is CASLGGLSTYEQYF. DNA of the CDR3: TGTGCCAGCTTGGGGGGGCTTTCCACGTACGAGCAGTACTTC.

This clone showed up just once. The CDR3 is CASSKEGSHTEAFF. The CDR3 coding sequence is TGCGCCAGCAGTAAGGAGGGCTCCCACACTGAAGCTTTCTTT. The chain is built from TRBV5-1 and TRBJ1-1; D gene unclear. The germline V gene encodes CDR1 SGHRS and CDR2 YFSETQ. V lost 5 bases and J 3 bases, leaving 14 bases between the germline ends. The CDR3 runs 14 residues.

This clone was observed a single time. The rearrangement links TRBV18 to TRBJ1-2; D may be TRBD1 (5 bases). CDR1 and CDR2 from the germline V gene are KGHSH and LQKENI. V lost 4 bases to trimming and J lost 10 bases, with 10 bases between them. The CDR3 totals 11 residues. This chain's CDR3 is CASSRGEHYTF. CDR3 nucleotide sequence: TGTGCCAGCTCACGGGGGGAACACTACACCTTC.

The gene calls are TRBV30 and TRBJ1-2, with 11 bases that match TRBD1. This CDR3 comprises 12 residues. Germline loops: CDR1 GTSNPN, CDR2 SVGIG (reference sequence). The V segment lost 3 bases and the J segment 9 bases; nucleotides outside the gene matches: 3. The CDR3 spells CAWRDRGQSYTF. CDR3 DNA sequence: TGTGCCTGGAGGGACAGGGGGCAGAGCTACACCTTC.

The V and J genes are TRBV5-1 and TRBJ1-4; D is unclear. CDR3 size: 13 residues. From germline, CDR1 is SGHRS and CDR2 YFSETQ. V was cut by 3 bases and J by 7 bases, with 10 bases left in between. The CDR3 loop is CASSSMEGEKLFF. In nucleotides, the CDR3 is TGCGCCAGCAGCTCGATGGAGGGTGAAAAACTGTTTTTT.

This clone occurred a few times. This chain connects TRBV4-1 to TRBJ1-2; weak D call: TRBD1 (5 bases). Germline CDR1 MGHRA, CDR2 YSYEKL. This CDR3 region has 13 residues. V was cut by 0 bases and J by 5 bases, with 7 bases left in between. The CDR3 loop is CASSQDSGYGYTF. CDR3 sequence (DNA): TGCGCCAGCAGCCAAGATTCAGGGTATGGCTACACCTTC.

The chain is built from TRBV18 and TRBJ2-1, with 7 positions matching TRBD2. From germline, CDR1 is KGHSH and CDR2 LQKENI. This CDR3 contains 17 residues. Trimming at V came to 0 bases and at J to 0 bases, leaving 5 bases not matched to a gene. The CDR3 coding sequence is TGTGCCAGCTCACCACCGCGGGGGAAGGGCTCCTACAATGAGCAGTTCTTC. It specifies CASSPPRGKGSYNEQFF.

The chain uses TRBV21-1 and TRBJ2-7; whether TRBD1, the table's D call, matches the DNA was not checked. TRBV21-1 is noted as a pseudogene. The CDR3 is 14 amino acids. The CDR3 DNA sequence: TGTGCCAGCAGCACAGAGGGGGCTCCTAACGAGCAGTACTTC. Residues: CASSTEGAPNEQYF.